The TCR beta chain under discussion was sequenced for a study of T cells of healthy individuals. The germline gives CDR1 SEHNR, CDR2 FQNEAQ (reference sequence). The CDR3 has 15 residues. Trimming shortened V by 1 base and J by 0 bases, and 7 bases separated the two germline ends. MiXCR, applied by TCRdb to the 5' RACE reads, yields one record per CDR3 protein. This table has about 100,000 distinct CDR3 sequences, around 17% appearing once. This TCR derives from a human donor in good health. The chain recombines TRBV7-9 with TRBJ1-5; D gene ambiguous. CDR3 protein: CASSLGGLSNQPQHF. In DNA form, the CDR3 reads TGTGCCAGCAGCTTAGGAGGGCTTAGCAATCAGCCCCAGCATTTT.